This entry lists 32 T cell receptor beta chains sequenced from one sample in a study of cytomegalovirus exposure and HLA in healthy donors. This PCR relied on a set of 60 Vbeta primers and 13 Jbeta primers. The assay was immunoSEQ multiplex PCR, and TCRdb's table has in-frame clones only and misses some. The table includes some 200,000 clones, 82% detected once. Sample: PBMCs. Receptor source: a woman between 40 and 50 years old in good health and CMV-seronegative.

The V call is TRBV19, the J call TRBJ1-1; D remains unclear. There are 14 residues in the CDR3. Germline values: CDR1 LNHDA, CDR2 SQIVND (reference sequence). Trimming removed 1 base at V and 4 bases at J, with 10 bases between. The CDR3 sequence is CASSIGAGTTEAFF. CDR3 DNA: TGTGCCAGTAGTATAGGAGCCGGTACCACTGAAGCTTTCTTT.

The CDR3 DNA reads TGTGCCAGCAGTGCCCCCGGGACAGGGGTCTACAATGAGCAGTTCTTC. This sequence encodes CASSAPGTGVYNEQFF. The V gene is TRBV28, the J gene TRBJ2-1; 10 nucleotides align to TRBD1. The CDR3 extends over 16 amino acids. The germline V gene has CDR1 MDHEN and CDR2 SYDVKM. Trimming cost V 5 bases and J 3 bases; bases outside gene matches: 7.

V usage is TRBV6-1 and J usage is TRBJ2-7; D is ambiguous. The germline V gene has CDR1 MNHNS and CDR2 SASEGT. V lost 6 bases to trimming and J lost 2 bases, with 11 bases between them. CDR3 length: 13 residues. DNA for the CDR3: TGTGCCAGCAGGCTCCACAGCCCCTACGAGCAGTACTTC. Its protein product is CASRLHSPYEQYF.

The V and J genes are TRBV11-2 and TRBJ2-1; TRBD2 agrees at 9 bases. J lost 4 bases, V lost 5 bases, and 6 bases had no gene match. Germline CDR1 and CDR2: SGHAT and FQNNGV. The CDR3 extends over 15 amino acids. CDR3: CASSRTSGSYNEQFF. The CDR3 coding sequence is TGTGCCAGCAGCAGAACTAGCGGGTCTTACAATGAGCAGTTCTTC.

The genes are TRBV27 and TRBJ2-5, with 12 bases matching TRBD2. This CDR3 has 19 residues. V lost 5 bases to trimming and J lost 4 bases; unmatched junction nucleotides: 17. Germline CDR1 is MNHEY and CDR2 is SMNVEV (reference sequence). This CDR3 is CASSPSIGLAGRGGETQYF. The DNA of the CDR3 is TGTGCCAGCAGTCCCTCCATAGGACTAGCGGGAAGGGGAGGAGAGACCCAGTACTTC.

The chain's CDR3 is CASTRGTGSTDTQYF. In DNA form, the CDR3 reads TGTGCCAGTACGCGAGGGACAGGATCCACAGATACGCAGTATTTT. J is TRBJ2-3 and V is TRBV19, with 8 bases fitting TRBD1. Germline V CDR1 and CDR2: LNHDA, SQIVND (reference sequence). The CDR3 spans 15 residues. The V segment lost 7 bases and the J segment 2 bases; nucleotides outside the gene matches: 8.

The V gene is TRBV30, the J gene TRBJ2-5, with D perhaps matching TRBD2 (6 bases). This CDR3 has 15 amino acids. Germline CDR1 GTSNPN, CDR2 SVGIG (reference sequence). V was clipped by 2 bases and J by 0 bases, with 13 bases between them. The CDR3 spells CAWSMVSGYQETQYF. CDR3 DNA: TGTGCCTGGAGTATGGTTAGCGGCTACCAAGAGACCCAGTACTTC.

The gene calls are TRBV10-3 and TRBJ2-1; 14 bases align to TRBD2. The V segment lost 10 bases and the J segment 8 bases; nucleotides outside the gene matches: 10. Germline CDR1 reads ENHRY; CDR2 reads SYGVKD. CDR3 size: 15 residues. The CDR3 DNA sequence: TGTGCCACGAGACCCGGGACTAGCGGGAGCGATGAGCAGTTCTTC. Its translation is CATRPGTSGSDEQFF.

For the CDR3, the DNA is TGTGCCAGCAGTTCGCCTACCGGGACTAGCGGGAGTAAAGAGTTCTTC. Its translation: CASSSPTGTSGSKEFF. This chain links TRBV28 with TRBJ2-1; 14 nucleotides agree with TRBD2. V lost 4 bases to trimming and J lost 14 bases; unmatched junction nucleotides: 13. The CDR3 loop spans 16 amino acids. CDR1 is MDHEN and CDR2 is SYDVKM in the germline V gene.

V and J are TRBV27 and TRBJ1-4; 9 bases align to TRBD1. J lost 8 bases, V lost 5 bases, and 12 bases had no gene match. The germline gives CDR1 MNHEY, CDR2 SMNVEV (reference sequence). The CDR3 has 16 amino acids. CDR3 protein: CASSPTQGANYEKLFF. DNA for the CDR3: TGTGCCAGCAGTCCGACACAGGGGGCGAACTACGAAAAACTGTTTTTT.

The V and J genes are TRBV27 and TRBJ1-3, with D uncertain. Looked up from germline, CDR1 is MNHEY and CDR2 is SMNVEV (reference sequence). The ends were cut back, 0 bases at V and 11 bases at J, with 11 bases in the middle. The CDR3 runs to 13 residues. The CDR3 loop reads CASSLSGRSPIYF. In DNA form, the CDR3 reads TGTGCCAGCAGTTTATCGGGTCGTAGCCCCATATATTTT.

The J gene is TRBJ1-3, the V gene TRBV7-2; D is unresolved. The CDR3 has 15 amino acids. Germline V lookup: CDR1 SGHTA, CDR2 FQGNSA. Trimming removed 5 bases at V and 4 bases at J, with 15 bases between. CDR3 coding DNA: TGTGCCAGCAGCCGTCCCCGATTCGAGGGAAACACCATATATTTT. Translated: CASSRPRFEGNTIYF.

The chain carries TRBV7-8 and TRBJ1-1; weak D call: TRBD1 (6 bases). CDR1 SGHVS and CDR2 FQNEAQ come from the germline V gene. This CDR3 spans 13 amino acids. V lost 2 bases and J lost 7, with 11 bases in between. The CDR3 reads CASSLWGRGEAFF. The DNA for the CDR3 is TGTGCCAGCAGCTTATGGGGGCGAGGTGAAGCTTTCTTT.

This chain connects TRBV27 to TRBJ1-5; D is perhaps TRBD1 (5 bases). Germline V CDR1 and CDR2: MNHEY, SMNVEV (reference sequence). This CDR3 region has 13 residues. The CDR3 protein is CAHGGWHDQPQHF. As DNA, the CDR3 is TGTGCACATGGGGGGTGGCACGATCAGCCCCAGCATTTT.

This clone was counted only a few times. Other DNA sequences in the same sample also yield this CDR3. The chain uses TRBV5-1 and TRBJ1-1; weak D call: TRBD1 (5 bases). The V end was cut by 0 bases, the J end by 4 bases, with 10 bases between. Germline loops: CDR1 SGHRS, CDR2 YFSETQ. The CDR3 spans 14 residues. The CDR3 DNA follows: TGCGCCAGCAGCTTGGGGCAGGGTGTCACTGAAGCTTTCTTT. The encoded protein is CASSLGQGVTEAFF.

This clone was counted once. The chain has TRBV28 and TRBJ2-5, with D possibly matching TRBD1 (5 bases). The CDR3 runs to 13 residues. Trimming took off 6 bases at V and 5 bases at J, with 13 bases between the two ends. Germline V gene sequence: CDR1 MDHEN, CDR2 SYDVKM. For the CDR3, the DNA is TGTGCCAGCAGCGACAGATATTGGGAGACCCAGTACTTC. Protein product: CASSDRYWETQYF.

This clone was found once. The chain joins TRBV7-3 to TRBJ2-5; possible D gene TRBD1, 5 bases. Per germline, CDR1 SGHTA and CDR2 FQGTGA. V shed 5 bases and J shed 4 bases, with 11 bases lying between them. This CDR3 comprises 13 residues. The CDR3 region has the DNA TGTGCCAGCAGCCCCCAGGGTACAGAGACCCAGTACTTC. As protein: CASSPQGTETQYF.

This clone has a handful of counts. The chain employs TRBV19 and TRBJ1-5; D is possibly TRBD1 (5 bases). This CDR3 region has 14 residues. V lost 3 bases to trimming and J lost 5 bases, with 11 bases between them. The germline V gene has CDR1 LNHDA and CDR2 SQIVND (reference sequence). The CDR3 DNA sequence: TGTGCCAGTAGTATGGTGGGGGGGGATCAGCCCCAGCATTTT. It translates to CASSMVGGDQPQHF. The whole variable domain, remainder taken from reference TRBV19 and TRBJ1-5, is DGGITQSPKYLFRKEGQNVTLSCEQNLNHDAMYWYRQDPGQGLRLIYYSQIVNDFQKGDIAEGYSVSREKKESFPLTVTSAQKNPTAFYLCASSMVGGDQPQHFGDGTRLSIL.

This sequence joins TRBV5-1 and TRBJ2-7; no clear D gene. This CDR3 comprises 13 residues. V shed 2 bases and J shed 3 bases, with 9 bases lying between them. Germline assignment: CDR1 SGHRS and CDR2 YFSETQ. The CDR3 sequence is CASSLRANYEQYF. The CDR3 DNA follows: TGCGCCAGCAGCTTACGCGCGAACTACGAGCAGTACTTC. The full variable domain, with the rest looked up from reference TRBV5-1 and TRBJ2-7, is KAGVTQTPRYLIKTRGQQVTLSCSPISGHRSVSWYQQTPGQGLQFLFEYFSETQRNKGNFPGRFSGRQFSNSRSEMNVSTLELGDSALYLCASSLRANYEQYFGPGTRLTVT.

V usage is TRBV6-1 and J usage is TRBJ1-6, with 7 bases identical to TRBD1. The germline CDR1 and CDR2 sequences are MNHNS and SASEGT. With 3 bases clipped from V and 10 bases from J, the junction kept 3 bases outside the gene matches. The CDR3 totals 13 residues. The CDR3 loop reads CASSDPGGSPLHF. The CDR3 DNA follows: TGTGCCAGCAGTGACCCAGGGGGATCACCCCTCCACTTT.

The chain couples TRBV19 to TRBJ2-7, with TRBD1 identical over 8 bases. The CDR3 contains 17 residues. V was clipped by 5 bases and J by 3 bases; unmatched bases: 15. Germline CDR1 is LNHDA and CDR2 is SQIVND (reference sequence). Here the CDR3 reads CASSVGQGHPVFYEQYF. The DNA of the CDR3 is TGTGCCAGTAGTGTCGGACAGGGCCACCCCGTTTTCTACGAGCAGTACTTC. Supplemented by reference TRBV19 and TRBJ2-7, the full variable domain reads DGGITQSPKYLFRKEGQNVTLSCEQNLNHDAMYWYRQDPGQGLRLIYYSQIVNDFQKGDIAEGYSVSREKKESFPLTVTSAQKNPTAFYLCASSVGQGHPVFYEQYFGPGTRLTVT.

Of note for this clone: One end of the junction does not line up with germline, which may come from a read error. This chain connects TRBV5-1 to TRBJ1-3, with 7 bases identical to TRBD1. Per the germline V gene, CDR1 is SGHRS and CDR2 is YFSETQ. The length of the CDR3 is 19 residues. The CDR3 DNA reads as TGCGCCAGCAGCTTGGGGTATACGGGACAGTGGGACTCTGGACACACCATATATTTT. Translated, it gives CASSLGYTGQWDSGHTIYF.

This chain joins TRBV2 and TRBJ2-3; TRBD2 agrees at 7 bases. V gave up 5 bases and J gave up 3 bases; unmatched junction bases: 2. In germline, CDR1 is SNHLY, CDR2 FYNNEI. This CDR3 region has 13 residues. CDR3 bases: TGTGCCAGCAGTAGGGAGGGTACAGATACGCAGTATTTT. This translates into CASSREGTDTQYF.

J is TRBJ1-5 and V is TRBV4-1, with 7 bases fitting TRBD1. The CDR3 is made up of 15 amino acids. Germline V gene data show CDR1 as MGHRA and CDR2 as YSYEKL. The V segment lost 3 bases and the J segment 7 bases; nucleotides outside the gene matches: 9. CDR3 sequence: CASSQMTGTYQPQHF. CDR3 DNA sequence: TGCGCCAGCAGCCAGATGACAGGGACGTACCAGCCCCAGCATTTT.

The chain combines TRBV13 with TRBJ2-5; 9 bases map to TRBD2. The CDR3 loop spans 15 amino acids. V trimming: 3 bases; J trimming: 4 bases; junction bases outside the gene matches: 6. The V gene's germline CDR1 is PRHDT and CDR2 FYEKMQ (reference sequence). CDR3 sequence (DNA): TGTGCCAGCAGCTTCCGGCGGGAGGGGCGAGAGACCCAGTACTTC. This encodes CASSFRREGRETQYF. Supplemented by reference TRBV13 and TRBJ2-5, the full variable domain reads AAGVIQSPRHLIKEKRETATLKCYPIPRHDTVYWYQQGPGQDPQFLISFYEKMQSDKGSIPDRFSAQQFSDYHSELNMSSLELGDSALYFCASSFRREGRETQYFGPGTRLLVL.

The chain combines TRBV6-6 with TRBJ2-3; tentative D call: TRBD1 (5 bases). With 6 bases removed from V and 4 bases from J, the gap between germline ends came to 14 bases. CDR1 and CDR2 from the germline V gene are MNHNY and SVGAGI (reference sequence). The CDR3 consists of 14 residues. This chain's CDR3 is CASSLSRQPDTQYF. For the CDR3, the DNA is TGTGCCAGCAGCCTCTCAAGACAGCCAGATACGCAGTATTTT.

This clone was recorded only once. V usage is TRBV13 and J usage is TRBJ2-1; 9 bases map to TRBD1. The CDR3 runs 14 residues. The germline V gene has CDR1 PRHDT and CDR2 FYEKMQ (reference sequence). With V trimmed by 7 bases and J by 6 bases, 7 bases remained unmatched. The chain's CDR3 is CASTPGTGINEQFF. In DNA form, the CDR3 reads TGTGCCAGCACCCCTGGGACAGGGATCAATGAGCAGTTCTTC.

The V gene is TRBV28, the J gene TRBJ2-1; 8 nucleotides align to TRBD1. Germline trimming cut 7 bases from V and 5 bases from J; bases unmatched to any gene: 10. The CDR3 totals 15 residues. Per germline, CDR1 MDHEN and CDR2 SYDVKM. CDR3 sequence: CASNFPGTGHNEQFF. CDR3 in DNA: TGTGCCAGCAATTTCCCCGGGACAGGACACAATGAGCAGTTCTTC.

The CDR3 nucleotides read TGTGCCAGCAGTGACGTCGCAGGGGGATATAATTCACCCCTCCACTTT. It codes for CASSDVAGGYNSPLHF. The V and J genes are TRBV6-1 and TRBJ1-6, with 7 bases lining up with TRBD1. Germline loops: CDR1 MNHNS, CDR2 SASEGT. The V gene end was trimmed by 3 bases and the J gene end by 4 bases; junction bases not matched to a gene: 6. The CDR3 runs 16 residues.

The chain employs TRBV29-1 and TRBJ1-3; 7 nucleotides line up with TRBD1. Unmatched junction bases numbered 11, after V lost 6 bases and J lost 0 bases. Germline V gives CDR1 SQVTM, CDR2 ANQGSEA. This CDR3 is built from 16 residues. The CDR3, as DNA: TGCAGCGTCGAGCGACAGGGCGAAACCTCTGGAAACACCATATATTTT. Protein sequence: CSVERQGETSGNTIYF.

The chain has TRBV5-1 and TRBJ1-2; 8 bases line up with TRBD1. The CDR3 is made up of 17 amino acids. Germline assignment: CDR1 SGHRS and CDR2 YFSETQ. After removal of 1 base from V and 0 bases from J, the junction contained 8 bases not matched to a gene. DNA of the CDR3: TGCGCCAGCAGCTTGCTCCGGGACAGGACTGCTAACTATGGCTACACCTTC. Translating gives CASSLLRDRTANYGYTF.

The chain employs TRBV2 and TRBJ2-2; 12 bases map to TRBD2. The germline CDR1 and CDR2 sequences are SNHLY and FYNNEI. The CDR3 is 18 residues long. After removal of 2 bases from V and 1 base from J, the junction contained 5 bases not matched to a gene. CDR3 loop: CASSERGLAGRNTGELFF. The CDR3 DNA reads TGTGCCAGCAGTGAACGTGGACTAGCGGGACGGAACACCGGGGAGCTGTTTTTT.